The rows below give T cell receptor beta chains drawn from one sample of a study of beta chain features in type 1 diabetes. The data were produced by immunoSEQ multiplex PCR, yet TCRdb's version contains in-frame clones alone and is incomplete. The table includes some 150,000 clones, roughly 53% detected once. Sequenced sample: Tregs from blood. These receptors were taken from a man younger than 35 in good health. Each CDR3 is given without its conserved first and last residue.

CDR3aa	v_gene
AWGTGRGYEQY	TRBV30
ASSLGYSSDTGELF	TRBV5-1
ATGFRGRLETQY	TRBV15
ASSIGRLGTEAF	TRBV19
ASSVNRGRGTGELF	TRBV9
ASSLPRTGGTYEQY	TRBV5-1
ASSRATRGSDTQY	TRBV5-1
AVGVADTQY	TRBV5-4
ASSVRAGVENEQF	TRBV7-3
ASSHSGSENEQF	TRBV4-3
SAYGTTGSGGNWGAF	TRBV29-1
ASGKGGSNEKLF	TRBV27
ASTGYGTGGYYEQY	TRBV19
ASSPLDGGADTQY	TRBV18
ASSIRAGSNTGELF	TRBV19
ASQWLRTSGSTDTQY	TRBV7-9
ATRASSTGNEQF	TRBV6-5
ASSLSRDKAF	TRBV7-2
ASSGPGTDTQY	TRBV25-1
ASSLGSGRAGDTQY	TRBV7-8
ASSLGPLYEQY	TRBV28
ASSFASGRWSDTQY	TRBV28
ASTRTYSEQF	TRBV7-2
ASSDYVGGGTDTQY	TRBV6-4
ASSLVPPINRAEAF	TRBV7-2
ASSDVGQGGTQY	TRBV6-1
ASSYSSTGELF	TRBV6-5
ASSQEGQVHSGNTIY	TRBV4-1
ASSSRGMRGNTIY	TRBV7-9
ASSEVYRRAEAF	TRBV6-4